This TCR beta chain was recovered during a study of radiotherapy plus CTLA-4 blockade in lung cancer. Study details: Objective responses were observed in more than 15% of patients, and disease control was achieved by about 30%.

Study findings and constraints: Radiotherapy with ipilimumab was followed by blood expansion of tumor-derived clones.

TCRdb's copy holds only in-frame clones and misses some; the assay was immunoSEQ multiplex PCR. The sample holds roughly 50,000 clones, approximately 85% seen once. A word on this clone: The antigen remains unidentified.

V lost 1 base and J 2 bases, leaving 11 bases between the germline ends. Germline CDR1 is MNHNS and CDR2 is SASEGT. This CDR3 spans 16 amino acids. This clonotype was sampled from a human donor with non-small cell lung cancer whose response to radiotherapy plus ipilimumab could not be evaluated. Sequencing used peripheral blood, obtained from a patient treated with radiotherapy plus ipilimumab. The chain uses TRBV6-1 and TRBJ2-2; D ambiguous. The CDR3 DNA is TGTGCCAGCAGTGAAGGGCCCTCACACAACACCGGGGAGCTGTTTTTT. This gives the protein CASSEGPSHNTGELFF.